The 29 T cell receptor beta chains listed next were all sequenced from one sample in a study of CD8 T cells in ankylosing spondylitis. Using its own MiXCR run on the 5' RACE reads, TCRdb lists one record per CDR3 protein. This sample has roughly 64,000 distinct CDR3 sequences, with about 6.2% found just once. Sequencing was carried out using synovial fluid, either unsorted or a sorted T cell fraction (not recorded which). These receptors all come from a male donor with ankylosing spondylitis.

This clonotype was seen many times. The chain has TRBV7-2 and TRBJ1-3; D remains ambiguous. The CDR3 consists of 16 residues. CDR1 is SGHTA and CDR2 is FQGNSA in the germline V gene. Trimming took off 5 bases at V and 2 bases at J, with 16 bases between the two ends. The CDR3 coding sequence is TGTGCCAGCAGCCAAATAGTGACCGGAGCTGGAAACACCATATATTTT. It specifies CASSQIVTGAGNTIYF.

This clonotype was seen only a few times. This chain's CDR3 is CASSLSVGAQETQYF. CDR3 coding DNA: TGTGCCAGCAGCTTATCGGTAGGGGCCCAAGAGACCCAGTACTTC. The gene calls are TRBV7-2 and TRBJ2-5; the D gene is possibly TRBD1 (5 bases). The CDR3 length is 15 residues. Germline V gives CDR1 SGHTA, CDR2 FQGNSA. Trimming pared 2 bases from V and 1 base from J, leaving 11 bases between.

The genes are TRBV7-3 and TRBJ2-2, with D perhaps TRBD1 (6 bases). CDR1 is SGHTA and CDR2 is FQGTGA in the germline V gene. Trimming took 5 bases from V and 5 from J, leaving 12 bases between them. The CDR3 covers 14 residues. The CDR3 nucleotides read TGTGCCAGCAGCCGTTCAGGGGCAACCGGGGAGCTGTTTTTT. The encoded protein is CASSRSGATGELFF.

This chain's CDR3 is CASSRSSGSLEQFF. The CDR3, as DNA: TGCGCCAGCAGCCGTAGTAGCGGGAGTCTTGAGCAGTTCTTC. The chain combines TRBV4-3 with TRBJ2-1; 9 bases map to TRBD2. V shed 4 bases and J 9 bases; nucleotides not matched to a gene: 7. CDR1 and CDR2 from the germline V gene are LGHNA and YSLEER. The CDR3 has 14 amino acids.

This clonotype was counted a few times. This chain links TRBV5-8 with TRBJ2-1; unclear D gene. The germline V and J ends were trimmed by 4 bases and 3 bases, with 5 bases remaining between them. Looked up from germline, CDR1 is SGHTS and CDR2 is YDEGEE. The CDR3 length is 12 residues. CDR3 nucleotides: TGTGCCAGCAGCACCGACTACAATGAGCAGTTCTTC. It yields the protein CASSTDYNEQFF.

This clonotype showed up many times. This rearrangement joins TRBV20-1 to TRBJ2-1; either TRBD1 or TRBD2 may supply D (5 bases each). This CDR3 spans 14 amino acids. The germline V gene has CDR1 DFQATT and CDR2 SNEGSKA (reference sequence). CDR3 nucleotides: TGCAGCCCTAGAGGGGTTTCCCCCTACAATGAGCAGTTCTTC. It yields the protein CSPRGVSPYNEQFF.

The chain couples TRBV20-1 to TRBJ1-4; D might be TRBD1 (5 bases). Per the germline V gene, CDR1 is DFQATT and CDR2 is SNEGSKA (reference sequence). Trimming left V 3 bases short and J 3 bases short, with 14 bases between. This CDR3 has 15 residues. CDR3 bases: TGCAGTGCTAGGGAGCCGAGGGGTGCTAATGAAAAACTGTTTTTT. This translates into CSAREPRGANEKLFF.

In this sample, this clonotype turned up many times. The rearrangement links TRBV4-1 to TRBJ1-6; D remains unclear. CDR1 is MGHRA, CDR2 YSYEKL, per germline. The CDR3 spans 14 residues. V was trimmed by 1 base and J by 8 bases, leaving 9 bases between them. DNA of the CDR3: TGCGCCAGCAGCCAAGTAACGGGAGATTCACCCCTCCACTTT. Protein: CASSQVTGDSPLHF.

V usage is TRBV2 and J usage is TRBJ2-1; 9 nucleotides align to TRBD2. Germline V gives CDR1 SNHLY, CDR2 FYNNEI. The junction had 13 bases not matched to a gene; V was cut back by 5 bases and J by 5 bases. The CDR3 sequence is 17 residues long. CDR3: CASSKLRAGGVHNEQFF. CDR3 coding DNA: TGTGCCAGCAGTAAACTCCGTGCGGGAGGGGTCCACAATGAGCAGTTCTTC.

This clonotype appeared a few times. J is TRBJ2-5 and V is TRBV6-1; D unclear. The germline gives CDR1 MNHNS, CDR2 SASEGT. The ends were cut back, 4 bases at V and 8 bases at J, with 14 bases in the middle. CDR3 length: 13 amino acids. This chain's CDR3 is CASSVWVRDTQYF. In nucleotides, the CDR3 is TGTGCCAGCAGTGTTTGGGTCAGAGATACCCAGTACTTC.

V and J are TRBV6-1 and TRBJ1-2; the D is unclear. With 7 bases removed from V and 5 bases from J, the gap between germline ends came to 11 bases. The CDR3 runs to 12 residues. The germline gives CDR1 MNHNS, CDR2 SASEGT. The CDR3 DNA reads TGTGCCAGCACTTCTACAGTGTATGGCTACACCTTC. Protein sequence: CASTSTVYGYTF.

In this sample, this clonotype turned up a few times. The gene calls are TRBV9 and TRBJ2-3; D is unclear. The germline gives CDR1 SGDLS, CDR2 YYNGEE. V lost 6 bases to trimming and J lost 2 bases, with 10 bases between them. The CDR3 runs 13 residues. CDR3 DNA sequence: TGTGCCAGCAACGAGTTATACACAGATACGCAGTATTTT. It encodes CASNELYTDTQYF.

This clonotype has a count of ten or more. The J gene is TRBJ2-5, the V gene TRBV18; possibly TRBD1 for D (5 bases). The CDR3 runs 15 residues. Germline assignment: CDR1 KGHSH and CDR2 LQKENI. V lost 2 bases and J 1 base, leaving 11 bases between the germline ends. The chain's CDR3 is CASSPSAGFQETQYF. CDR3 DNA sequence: TGTGCCAGCTCACCATCCGCAGGGTTCCAAGAGACCCAGTACTTC.

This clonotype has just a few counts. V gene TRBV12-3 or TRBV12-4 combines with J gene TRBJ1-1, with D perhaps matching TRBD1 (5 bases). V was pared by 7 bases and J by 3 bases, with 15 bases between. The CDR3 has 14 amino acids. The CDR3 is CASTEERGYTEAFF. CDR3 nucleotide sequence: TGTGCCAGCACCGAGGAGAGGGGCTACACTGAAGCTTTCTTT.

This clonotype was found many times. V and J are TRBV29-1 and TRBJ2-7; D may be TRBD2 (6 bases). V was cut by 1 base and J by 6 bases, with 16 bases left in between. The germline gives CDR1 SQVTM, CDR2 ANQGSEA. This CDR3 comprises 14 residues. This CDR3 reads CSVEVLAGHREQYF. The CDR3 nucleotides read TGCAGCGTTGAAGTTTTGGCGGGGCACCGCGAGCAGTACTTC.

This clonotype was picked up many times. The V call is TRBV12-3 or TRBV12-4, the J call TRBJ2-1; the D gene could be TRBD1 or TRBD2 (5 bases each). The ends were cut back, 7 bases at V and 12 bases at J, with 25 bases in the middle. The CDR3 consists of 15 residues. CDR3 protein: CASTKMEVRGWGQFF. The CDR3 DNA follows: TGTGCCAGCACAAAAATGGAGGTTAGGGGTTGGGGGCAGTTCTTC.

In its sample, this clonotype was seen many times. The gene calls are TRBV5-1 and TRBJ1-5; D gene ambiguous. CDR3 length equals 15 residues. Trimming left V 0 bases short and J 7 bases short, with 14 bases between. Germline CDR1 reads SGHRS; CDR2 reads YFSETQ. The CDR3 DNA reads TGCGCCAGCAGCTTGGCGAGCGGGGAGGGACAGCCCCAGCATTTT. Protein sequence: CASSLASGEGQPQHF.

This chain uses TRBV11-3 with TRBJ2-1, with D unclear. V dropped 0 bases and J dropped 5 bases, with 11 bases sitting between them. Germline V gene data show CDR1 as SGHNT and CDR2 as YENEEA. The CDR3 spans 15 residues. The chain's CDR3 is CASSLERLNNNEQFF. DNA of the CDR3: TGTGCCAGCAGCTTAGAACGTCTAAACAACAATGAGCAGTTCTTC.

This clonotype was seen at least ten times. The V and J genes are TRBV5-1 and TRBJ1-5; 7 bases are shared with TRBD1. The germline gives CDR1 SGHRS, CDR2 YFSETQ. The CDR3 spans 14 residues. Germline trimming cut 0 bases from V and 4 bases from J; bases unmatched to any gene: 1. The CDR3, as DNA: TGCGCCAGCAGCTTGGAGGGACAGAATCAGCCCCAGCATTTT. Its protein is CASSLEGQNQPQHF.

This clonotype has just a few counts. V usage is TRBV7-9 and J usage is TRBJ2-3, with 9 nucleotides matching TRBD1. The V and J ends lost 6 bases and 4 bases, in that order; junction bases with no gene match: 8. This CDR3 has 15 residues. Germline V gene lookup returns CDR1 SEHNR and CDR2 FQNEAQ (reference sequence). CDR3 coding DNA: TGTGCCAGCAGGACCGGGACAGGGTATGCAGATACGCAGTATTTT. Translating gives CASRTGTGYADTQYF.

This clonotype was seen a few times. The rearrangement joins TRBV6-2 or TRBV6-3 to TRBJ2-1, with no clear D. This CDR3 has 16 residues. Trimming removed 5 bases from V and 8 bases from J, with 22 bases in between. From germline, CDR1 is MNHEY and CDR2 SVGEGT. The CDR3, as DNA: TGTGCCAGCAGTCACGGGCCGCCGGCCCGAAGCGATGAGCAGTTCTTC. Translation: CASSHGPPARSDEQFF.

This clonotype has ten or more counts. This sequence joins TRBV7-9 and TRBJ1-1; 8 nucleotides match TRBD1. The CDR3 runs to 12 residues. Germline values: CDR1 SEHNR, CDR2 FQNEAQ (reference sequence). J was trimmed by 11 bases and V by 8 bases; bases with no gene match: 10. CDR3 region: CASLKQDREAFF. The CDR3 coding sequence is TGTGCCAGCCTTAAACAGGACAGGGAGGCTTTCTTT.

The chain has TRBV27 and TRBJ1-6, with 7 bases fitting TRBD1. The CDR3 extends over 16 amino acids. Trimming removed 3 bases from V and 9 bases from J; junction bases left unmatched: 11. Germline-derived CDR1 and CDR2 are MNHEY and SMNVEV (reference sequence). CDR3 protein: CASSFTGDRAISPLHF. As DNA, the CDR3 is TGTGCCAGCAGTTTTACCGGAGACAGGGCTATTTCACCCCTCCACTTT.

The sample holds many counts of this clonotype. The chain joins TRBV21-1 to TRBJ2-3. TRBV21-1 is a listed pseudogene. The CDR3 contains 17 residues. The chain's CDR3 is CASSKGGAEWRTDTQYF. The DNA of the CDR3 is TGTGCCAGCAGCAAAGGGGGTGCGGAGTGGCGCACAGATACGCAGTATTTT.

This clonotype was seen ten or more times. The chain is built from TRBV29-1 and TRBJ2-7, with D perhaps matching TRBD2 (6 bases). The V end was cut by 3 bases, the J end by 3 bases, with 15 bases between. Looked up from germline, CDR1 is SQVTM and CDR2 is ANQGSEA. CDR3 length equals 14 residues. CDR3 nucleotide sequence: TGCAGCGTTGACATTCCGGGAGTCCTCTACGAGCAGTACTTC. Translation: CSVDIPGVLYEQYF.

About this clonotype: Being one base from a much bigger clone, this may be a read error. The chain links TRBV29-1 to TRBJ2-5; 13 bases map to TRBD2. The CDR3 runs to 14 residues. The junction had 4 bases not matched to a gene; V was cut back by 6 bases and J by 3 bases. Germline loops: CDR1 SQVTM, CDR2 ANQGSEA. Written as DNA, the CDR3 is TGCAGCGTACTCGGGACTAGCGGGAAAGAGACCCAGTACTTC. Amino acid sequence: CSVLGTSGKETQYF. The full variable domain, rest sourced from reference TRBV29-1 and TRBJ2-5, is SAVISQKPSRDICQRGTSLTIQCQVDSQVTMMFWYRQQPGQSLTLIATANQGSEATYESGFVIDKFPISRPNLTFSTLTVSNMSPEDSSIYLCSVLGTSGKETQYFGPGTRLLVL.

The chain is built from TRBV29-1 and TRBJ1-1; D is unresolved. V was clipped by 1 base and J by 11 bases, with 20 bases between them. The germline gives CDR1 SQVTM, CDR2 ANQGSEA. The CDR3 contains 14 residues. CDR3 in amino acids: CSVEGRPYSVGAFF. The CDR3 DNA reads TGCAGCGTTGAAGGCAGGCCGTATTCCGTTGGGGCTTTCTTT.

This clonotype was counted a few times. The CDR3 is CASSFRVSYGYTF. For the CDR3, the DNA is TGTGCCAGCAGCTTCCGGGTTTCCTATGGCTACACCTTC. The chain joins TRBV11-3 to TRBJ1-2; D unclear. V lost 3 bases to trimming and J lost 4 bases, with 9 bases between them. The germline CDR1 and CDR2 sequences are SGHNT and YENEEA. This CDR3 contains 13 residues. Supplemented by reference TRBV11-3 and TRBJ1-2, the full variable domain reads EAGVVQSPRYKIIEKKQPVAFWCNPISGHNTLYWYLQNLGQGPELLIRYENEEAVDDSQLPKDRFSAERLKGVDSTLKIQPAELGDSAVYLCASSFRVSYGYTFGSGTRLTVV.

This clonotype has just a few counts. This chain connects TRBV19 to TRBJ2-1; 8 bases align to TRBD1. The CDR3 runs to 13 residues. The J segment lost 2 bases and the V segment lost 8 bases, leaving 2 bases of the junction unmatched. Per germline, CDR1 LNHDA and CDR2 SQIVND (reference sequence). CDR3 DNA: TGTGCCAGTGGACAGGGAGCCTACAATGAGCAGTTCTTC. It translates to CASGQGAYNEQFF. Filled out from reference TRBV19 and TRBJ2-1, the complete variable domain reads DGGITQSPKYLFRKEGQNVTLSCEQNLNHDAMYWYRQDPGQGLRLIYYSQIVNDFQKGDIAEGYSVSREKKESFPLTVTSAQKNPTAFYLCASGQGAYNEQFFGPGTRLTVL.